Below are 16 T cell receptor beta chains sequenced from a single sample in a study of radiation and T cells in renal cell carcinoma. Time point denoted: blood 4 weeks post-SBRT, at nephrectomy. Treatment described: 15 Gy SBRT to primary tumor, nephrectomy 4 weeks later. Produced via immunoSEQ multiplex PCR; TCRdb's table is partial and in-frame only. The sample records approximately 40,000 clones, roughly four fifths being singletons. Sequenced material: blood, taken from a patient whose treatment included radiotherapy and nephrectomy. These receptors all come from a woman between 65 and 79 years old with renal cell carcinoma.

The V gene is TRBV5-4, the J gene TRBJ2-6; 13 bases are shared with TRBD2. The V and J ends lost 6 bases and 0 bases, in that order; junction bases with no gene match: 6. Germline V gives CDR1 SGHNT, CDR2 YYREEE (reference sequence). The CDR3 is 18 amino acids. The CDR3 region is CASNPGLAGPSGANVLTF. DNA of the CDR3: TGTGCCAGCAACCCGGGACTAGCGGGACCCTCTGGGGCCAACGTCCTGACTTTC.

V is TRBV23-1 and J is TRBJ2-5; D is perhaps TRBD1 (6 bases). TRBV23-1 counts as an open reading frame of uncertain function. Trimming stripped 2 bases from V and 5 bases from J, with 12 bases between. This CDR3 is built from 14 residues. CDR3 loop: CASSQGHRVETQYF. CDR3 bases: TGCGCCAGCAGTCAAGGTCACAGGGTGGAGACCCAGTACTTC.

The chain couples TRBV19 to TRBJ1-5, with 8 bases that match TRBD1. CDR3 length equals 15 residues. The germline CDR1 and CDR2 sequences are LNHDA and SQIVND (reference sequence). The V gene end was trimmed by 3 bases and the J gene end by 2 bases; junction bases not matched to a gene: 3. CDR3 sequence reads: CASSMKGQGNQPQHF. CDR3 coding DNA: TGTGCCAGTAGTATGAAGGGACAGGGCAATCAGCCCCAGCATTTT.

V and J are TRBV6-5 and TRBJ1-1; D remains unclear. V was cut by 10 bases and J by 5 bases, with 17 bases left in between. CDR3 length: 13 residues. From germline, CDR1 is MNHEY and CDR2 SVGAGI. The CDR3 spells CATYTSFSTEAFF. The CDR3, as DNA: TGTGCCACTTATACATCCTTTTCAACTGAAGCTTTCTTT.

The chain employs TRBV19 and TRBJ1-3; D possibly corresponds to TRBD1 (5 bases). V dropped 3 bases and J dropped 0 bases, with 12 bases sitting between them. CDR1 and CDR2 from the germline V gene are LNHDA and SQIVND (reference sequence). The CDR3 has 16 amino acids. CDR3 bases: TGTGCCAGTAGTATGGGGCGCGTAATCTCTGGAAACACCATATATTTT. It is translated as CASSMGRVISGNTIYF.

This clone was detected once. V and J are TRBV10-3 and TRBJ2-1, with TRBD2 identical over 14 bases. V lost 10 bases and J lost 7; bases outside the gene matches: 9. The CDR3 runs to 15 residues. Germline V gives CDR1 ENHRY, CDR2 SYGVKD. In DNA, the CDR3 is TGTGCCAGTGAGCCGACTAGCGGGAGGGAGAATGAGCAGTTCTTC. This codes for CASEPTSGRENEQFF.

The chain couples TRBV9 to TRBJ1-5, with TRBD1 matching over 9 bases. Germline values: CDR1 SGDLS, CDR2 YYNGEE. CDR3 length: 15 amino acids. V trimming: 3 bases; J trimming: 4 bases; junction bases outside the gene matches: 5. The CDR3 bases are TGTGCCAGCAGCGCTGGACAGGGGCTAAATCAGCCCCAGCATTTT. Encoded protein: CASSAGQGLNQPQHF.

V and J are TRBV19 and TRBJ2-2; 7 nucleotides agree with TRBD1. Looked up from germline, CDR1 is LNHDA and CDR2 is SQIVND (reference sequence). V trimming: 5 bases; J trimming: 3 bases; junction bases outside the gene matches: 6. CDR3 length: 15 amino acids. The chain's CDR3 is CASSPDRVDTGELFF. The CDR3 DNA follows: TGTGCCAGTAGTCCCGACAGGGTTGACACCGGGGAGCTGTTTTTT.

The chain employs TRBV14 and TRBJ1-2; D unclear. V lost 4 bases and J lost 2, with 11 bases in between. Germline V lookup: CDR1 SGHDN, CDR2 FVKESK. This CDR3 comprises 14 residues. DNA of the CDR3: TGTGCCAGCAGCCCCTTTGGAGGAAACTATGGCTACACCTTC. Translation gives CASSPFGGNYGYTF.

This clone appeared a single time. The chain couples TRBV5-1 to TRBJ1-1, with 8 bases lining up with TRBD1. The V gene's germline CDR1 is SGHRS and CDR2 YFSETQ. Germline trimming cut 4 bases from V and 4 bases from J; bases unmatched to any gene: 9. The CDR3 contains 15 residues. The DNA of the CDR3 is TGCGCCAGCAGCGAAGGACAGGGTTCGGCCACTGAAGCTTTCTTT. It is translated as CASSEGQGSATEAFF.

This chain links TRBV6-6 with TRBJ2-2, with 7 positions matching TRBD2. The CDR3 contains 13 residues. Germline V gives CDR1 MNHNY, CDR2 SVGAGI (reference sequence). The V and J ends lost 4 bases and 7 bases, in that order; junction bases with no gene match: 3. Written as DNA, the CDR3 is TGTGCCAGCAGTTCCTGGGGGGGCGGGGAGCTGTTTTTT. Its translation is CASSSWGGGELFF.

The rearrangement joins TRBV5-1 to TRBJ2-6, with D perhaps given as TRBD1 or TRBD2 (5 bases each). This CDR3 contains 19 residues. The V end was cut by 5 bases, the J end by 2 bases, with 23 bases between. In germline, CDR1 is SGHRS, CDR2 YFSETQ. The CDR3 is CASRRGGLAIPTGANVLTF. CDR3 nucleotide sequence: TGCGCCAGCAGGAGGGGCGGTCTAGCTATTCCCACTGGGGCCAACGTCCTGACTTTC.

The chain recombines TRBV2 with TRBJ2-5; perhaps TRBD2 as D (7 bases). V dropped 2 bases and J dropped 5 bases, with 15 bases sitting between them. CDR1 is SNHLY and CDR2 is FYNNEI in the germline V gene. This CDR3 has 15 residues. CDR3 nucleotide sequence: TGTGCCAGCAGTGAACTCGCGGGGGCGCGGGAGACCCAGTACTTC. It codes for CASSELAGARETQYF. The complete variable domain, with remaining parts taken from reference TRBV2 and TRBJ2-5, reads EPEVTQTPSHQVTQMGQEVILRCVPISNHLYFYWYRQILGQKVEFLVSFYNNEISEKSEIFDDQFSVERPDGSNFTLKIRSTKLEDSAMYFCASSELAGARETQYFGPGTRLLVL.

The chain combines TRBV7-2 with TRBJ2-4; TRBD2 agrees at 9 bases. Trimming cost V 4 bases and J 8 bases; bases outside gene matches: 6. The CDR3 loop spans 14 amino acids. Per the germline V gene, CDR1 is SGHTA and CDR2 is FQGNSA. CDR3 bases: TGTGCCAGCAGCTCCCTAGCGGGATTGGACATTCAGTACTTC. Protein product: CASSSLAGLDIQYF.

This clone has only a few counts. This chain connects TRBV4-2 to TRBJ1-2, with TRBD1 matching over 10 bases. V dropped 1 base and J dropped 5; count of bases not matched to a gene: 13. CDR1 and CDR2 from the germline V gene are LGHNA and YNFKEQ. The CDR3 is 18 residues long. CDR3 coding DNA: TGTGCCAGCAGCCAAGGGACCTCGACAGGGGGCGGTTGGTATGGCTACACCTTC. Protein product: CASSQGTSTGGGWYGYTF.

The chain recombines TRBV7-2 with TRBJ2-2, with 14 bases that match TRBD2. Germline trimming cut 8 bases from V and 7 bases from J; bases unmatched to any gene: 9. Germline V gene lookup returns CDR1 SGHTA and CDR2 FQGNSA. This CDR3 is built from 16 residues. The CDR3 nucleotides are TGTGCCAGCGGCTGGGGACTAGCGGGAGAGGGCGGGGAGCTGTTTTTT. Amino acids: CASGWGLAGEGGELFF.